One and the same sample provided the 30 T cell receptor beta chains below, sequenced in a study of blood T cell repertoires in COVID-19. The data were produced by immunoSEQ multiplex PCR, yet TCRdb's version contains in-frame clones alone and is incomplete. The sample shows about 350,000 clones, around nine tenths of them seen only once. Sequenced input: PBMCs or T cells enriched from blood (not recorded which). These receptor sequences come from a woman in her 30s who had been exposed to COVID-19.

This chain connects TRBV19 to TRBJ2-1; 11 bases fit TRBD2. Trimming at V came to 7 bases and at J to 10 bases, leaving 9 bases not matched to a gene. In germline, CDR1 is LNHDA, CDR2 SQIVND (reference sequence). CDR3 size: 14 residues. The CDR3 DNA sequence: TGTGCCAGTAAGAAACTAGCGGGAGTCGGGGAGCAGTTCTTC. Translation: CASKKLAGVGEQFF.

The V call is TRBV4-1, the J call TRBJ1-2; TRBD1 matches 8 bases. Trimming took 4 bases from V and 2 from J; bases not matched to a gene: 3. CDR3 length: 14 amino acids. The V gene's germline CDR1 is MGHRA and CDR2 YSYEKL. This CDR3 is CASSPGDRNYGYTF. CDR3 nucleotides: TGCGCCAGCAGCCCAGGGGACAGGAACTATGGCTACACCTTC.

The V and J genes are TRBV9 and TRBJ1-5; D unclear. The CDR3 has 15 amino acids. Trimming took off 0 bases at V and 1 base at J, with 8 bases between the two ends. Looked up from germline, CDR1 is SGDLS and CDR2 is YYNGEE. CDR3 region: CASSVGWESNQPQHF. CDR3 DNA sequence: TGTGCCAGCAGCGTAGGTTGGGAGAGCAATCAGCCCCAGCATTTT.

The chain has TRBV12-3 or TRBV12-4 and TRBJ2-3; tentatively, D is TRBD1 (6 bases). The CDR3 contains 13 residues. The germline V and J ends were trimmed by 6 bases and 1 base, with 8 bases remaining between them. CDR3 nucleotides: TGTGCCAGCAGCTACAGGGGCACAGATACGCAGTATTTT. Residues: CASSYRGTDTQYF.

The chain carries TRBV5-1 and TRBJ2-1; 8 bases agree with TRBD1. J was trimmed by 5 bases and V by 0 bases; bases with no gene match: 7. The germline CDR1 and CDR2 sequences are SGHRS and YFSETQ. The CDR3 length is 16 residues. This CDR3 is CASSLVLGQGNNEQFF. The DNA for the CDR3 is TGCGCCAGCAGCTTGGTGCTAGGACAGGGTAACAATGAGCAGTTCTTC.

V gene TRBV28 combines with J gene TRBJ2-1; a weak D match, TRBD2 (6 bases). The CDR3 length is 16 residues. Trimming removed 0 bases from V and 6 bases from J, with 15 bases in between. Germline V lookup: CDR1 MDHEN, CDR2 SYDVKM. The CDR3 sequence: CASSLWAGGKSNEQFF. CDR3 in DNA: TGTGCCAGCAGTTTATGGGCCGGCGGGAAAAGCAATGAGCAGTTCTTC.

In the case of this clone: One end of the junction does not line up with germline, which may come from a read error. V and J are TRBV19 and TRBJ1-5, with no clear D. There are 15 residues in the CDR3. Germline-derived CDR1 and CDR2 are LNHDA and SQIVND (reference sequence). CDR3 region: CASSSYRGSHQPQHF. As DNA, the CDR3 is TGTGCCAGTAGTTCATATCGGGGTAGCCATCAGCCCCAGCATTTT.

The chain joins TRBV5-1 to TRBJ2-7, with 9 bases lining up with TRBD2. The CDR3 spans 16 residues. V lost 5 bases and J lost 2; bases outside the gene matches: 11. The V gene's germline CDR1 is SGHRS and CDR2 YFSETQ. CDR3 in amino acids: CASSSSGNPVTYEQYF. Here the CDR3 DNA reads TGCGCCAGCAGTTCTAGCGGGAACCCCGTAACCTACGAGCAGTACTTC.

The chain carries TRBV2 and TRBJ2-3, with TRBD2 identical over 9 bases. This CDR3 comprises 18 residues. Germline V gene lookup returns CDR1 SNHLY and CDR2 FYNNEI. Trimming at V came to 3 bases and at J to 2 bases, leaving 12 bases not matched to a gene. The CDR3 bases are TGTGCCAGCAGTGATTGGGGACTGACTAGCGGTACCACAGATACGCAGTATTTT. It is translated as CASSDWGLTSGTTDTQYF.

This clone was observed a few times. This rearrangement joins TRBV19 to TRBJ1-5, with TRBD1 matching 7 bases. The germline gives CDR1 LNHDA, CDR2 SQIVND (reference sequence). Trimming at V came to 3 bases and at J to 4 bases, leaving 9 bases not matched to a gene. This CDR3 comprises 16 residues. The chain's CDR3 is CASSIPRQGENQPQHF. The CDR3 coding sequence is TGTGCCAGTAGTATCCCCCGCCAGGGGGAGAATCAGCCCCAGCATTTT. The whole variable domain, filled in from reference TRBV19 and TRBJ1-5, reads DGGITQSPKYLFRKEGQNVTLSCEQNLNHDAMYWYRQDPGQGLRLIYYSQIVNDFQKGDIAEGYSVSREKKESFPLTVTSAQKNPTAFYLCASSIPRQGENQPQHFGDGTRLSIL.

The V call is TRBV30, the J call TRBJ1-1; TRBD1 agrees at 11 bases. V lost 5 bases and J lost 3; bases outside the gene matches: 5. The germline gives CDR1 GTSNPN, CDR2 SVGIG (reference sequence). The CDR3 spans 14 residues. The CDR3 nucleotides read TGTGCCTGGGAGGACAGGGGGCGGGACACTGAAGCTTTCTTT. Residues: CAWEDRGRDTEAFF.

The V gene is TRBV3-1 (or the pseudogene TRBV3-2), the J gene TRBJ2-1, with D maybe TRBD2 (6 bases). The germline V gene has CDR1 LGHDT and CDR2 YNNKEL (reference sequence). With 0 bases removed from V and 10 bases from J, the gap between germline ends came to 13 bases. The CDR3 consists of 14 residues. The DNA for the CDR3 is TGTGCCAGCAGCCAAGATCACGGGAGAAAGGAGCAGTTCTTC. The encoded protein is CASSQDHGRKEQFF.

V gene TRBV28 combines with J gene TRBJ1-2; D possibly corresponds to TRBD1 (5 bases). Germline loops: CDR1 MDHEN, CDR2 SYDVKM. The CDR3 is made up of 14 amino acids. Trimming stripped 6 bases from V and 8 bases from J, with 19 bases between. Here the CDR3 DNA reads TGTGCCAGCAGGGGCGCTGCGGGGGATGACGGCTACACCTTC. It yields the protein CASRGAAGDDGYTF.

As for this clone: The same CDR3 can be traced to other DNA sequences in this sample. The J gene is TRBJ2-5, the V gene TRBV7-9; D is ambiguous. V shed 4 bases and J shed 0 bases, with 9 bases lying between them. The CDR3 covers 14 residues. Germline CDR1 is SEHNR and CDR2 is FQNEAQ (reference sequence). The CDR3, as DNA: TGTGCCAGCAGCTCTACAGTGTACCAAGAGACCCAGTACTTC. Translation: CASSSTVYQETQYF.

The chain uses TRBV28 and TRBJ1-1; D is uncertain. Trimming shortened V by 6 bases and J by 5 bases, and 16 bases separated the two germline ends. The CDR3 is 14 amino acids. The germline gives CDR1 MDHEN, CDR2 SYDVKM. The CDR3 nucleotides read TGTGCCAGCAGACTCGCCGGTAATCCAACTGAAGCTTTCTTT. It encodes CASRLAGNPTEAFF.

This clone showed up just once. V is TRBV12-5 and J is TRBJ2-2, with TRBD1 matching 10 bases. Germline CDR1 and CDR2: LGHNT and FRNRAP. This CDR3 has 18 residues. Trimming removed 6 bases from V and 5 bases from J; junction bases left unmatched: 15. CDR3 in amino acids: CASGFTTGGEVLTGELFF. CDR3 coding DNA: TGTGCTAGTGGGTTCACGACAGGGGGCGAGGTTTTGACCGGGGAGCTGTTTTTT.

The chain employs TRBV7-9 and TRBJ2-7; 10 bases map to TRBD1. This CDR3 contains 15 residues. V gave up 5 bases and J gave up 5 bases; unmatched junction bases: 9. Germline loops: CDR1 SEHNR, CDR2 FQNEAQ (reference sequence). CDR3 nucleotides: TGTGCCAGCAGCCTCGCCGACAGGGGGCTGCACGAGCAGTACTTC. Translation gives CASSLADRGLHEQYF.

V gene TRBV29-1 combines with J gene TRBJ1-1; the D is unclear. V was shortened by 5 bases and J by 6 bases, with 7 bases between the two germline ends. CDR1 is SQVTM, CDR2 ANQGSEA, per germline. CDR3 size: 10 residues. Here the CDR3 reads CSVLVAEAFF. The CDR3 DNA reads TGCAGCGTTCTCGTTGCTGAAGCTTTCTTT.

The CDR3 DNA is TGTGCCACCAGTGATTTTACCAGGGGGAGTGAAAAACTGTTTTTT. This encodes CATSDFTRGSEKLFF. The chain links TRBV24-1 to TRBJ1-4; 7 bases line up with TRBD1. V dropped 1 base and J dropped 7; count of bases not matched to a gene: 5. The CDR3 runs to 15 residues. Germline V gene sequence: CDR1 KGHDR, CDR2 SFDVKD.

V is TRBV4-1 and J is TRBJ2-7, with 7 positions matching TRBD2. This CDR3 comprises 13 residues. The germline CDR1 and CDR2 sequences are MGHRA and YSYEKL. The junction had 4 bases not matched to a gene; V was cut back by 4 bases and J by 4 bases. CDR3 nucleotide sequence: TGCGCCAGCAGCCTAGGGCGGGGGTACGAGCAGTACTTC. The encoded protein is CASSLGRGYEQYF.

The CDR3 DNA reads as TGCAGTGCTAGTAGTGGCGGGGGGGACTATGGCTACACCTTC. Protein sequence: CSASSGGGDYGYTF. J is TRBJ1-2 and V is TRBV20-1; the D gene is possibly TRBD1 (5 bases). The CDR3 covers 14 residues. CDR1 is DFQATT and CDR2 is SNEGSKA in the germline V gene (reference sequence). Trimming shortened V by 3 bases and J by 3 bases, and 14 bases separated the two germline ends.

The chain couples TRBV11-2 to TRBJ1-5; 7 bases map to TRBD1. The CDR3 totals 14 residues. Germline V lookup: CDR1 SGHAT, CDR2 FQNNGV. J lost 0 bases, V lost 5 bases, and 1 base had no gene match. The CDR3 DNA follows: TGTGCCAGCAGCCGACAGGGTAGCAATCAGCCCCAGCATTTT. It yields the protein CASSRQGSNQPQHF.

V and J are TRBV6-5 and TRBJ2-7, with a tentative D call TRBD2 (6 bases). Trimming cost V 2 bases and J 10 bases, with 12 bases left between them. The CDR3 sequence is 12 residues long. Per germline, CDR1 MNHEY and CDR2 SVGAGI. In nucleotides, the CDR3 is TGTGCCAGCAGTTACCCCGCCGGGGGACAGTACTTC. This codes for CASSYPAGGQYF.

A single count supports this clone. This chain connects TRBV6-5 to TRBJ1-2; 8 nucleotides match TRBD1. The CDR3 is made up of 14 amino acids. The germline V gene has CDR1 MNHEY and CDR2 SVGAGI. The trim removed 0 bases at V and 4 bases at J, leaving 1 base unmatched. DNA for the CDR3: TGTGCCAGCAGTTACTCGACAGGGGCCTATGGCTACACCTTC. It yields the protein CASSYSTGAYGYTF.

CDR3: CASSGGSAGTGAYEQYF. As DNA, the CDR3 is TGTGCCAGCAGTGGGGGGTCAGCCGGGACAGGGGCCTACGAGCAGTACTTC. The chain combines TRBV28 with TRBJ2-7; 10 bases are a match to TRBD1. The CDR3 covers 17 residues. Trimming took 5 bases from V and 2 from J; bases not matched to a gene: 12. CDR1 is MDHEN and CDR2 is SYDVKM in the germline V gene.

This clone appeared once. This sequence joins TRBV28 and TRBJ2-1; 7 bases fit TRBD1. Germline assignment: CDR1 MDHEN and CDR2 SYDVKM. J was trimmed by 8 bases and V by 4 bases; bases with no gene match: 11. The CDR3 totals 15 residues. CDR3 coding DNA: TGTGCCAGCAGTTCCTCAACGGCAGGGGGACATGAGCAGTTCTTC. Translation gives CASSSSTAGGHEQFF.

The CDR3 region is CASVPWGPEGYGYTF. Written as DNA, the CDR3 is TGTGCCTCCGTCCCTTGGGGGCCCGAAGGCTATGGCTACACCTTC. This rearrangement joins TRBV28 to TRBJ1-2; maybe TRBD1 (6 bases). Germline V gene lookup returns CDR1 MDHEN and CDR2 SYDVKM. Trimming left V 11 bases short and J 4 bases short, with 23 bases between. The CDR3 extends over 15 amino acids.

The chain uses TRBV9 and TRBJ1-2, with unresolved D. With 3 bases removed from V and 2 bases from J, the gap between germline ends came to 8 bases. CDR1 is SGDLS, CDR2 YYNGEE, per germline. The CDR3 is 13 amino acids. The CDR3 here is CASSGGRNYGYTF. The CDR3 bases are TGTGCCAGCAGCGGCGGAAGAAACTATGGCTACACCTTC.

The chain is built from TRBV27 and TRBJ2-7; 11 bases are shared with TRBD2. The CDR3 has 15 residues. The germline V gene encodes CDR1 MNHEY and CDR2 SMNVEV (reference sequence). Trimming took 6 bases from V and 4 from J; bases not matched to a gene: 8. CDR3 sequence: CASRRLTSGSYEQYF. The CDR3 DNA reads TGTGCCAGCAGGAGACTTACTAGCGGGAGTTACGAGCAGTACTTC.

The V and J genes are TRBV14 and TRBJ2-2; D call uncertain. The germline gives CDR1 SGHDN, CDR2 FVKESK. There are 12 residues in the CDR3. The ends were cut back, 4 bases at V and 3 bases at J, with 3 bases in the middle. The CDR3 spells CASSPYTGELFF. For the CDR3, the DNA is TGTGCCAGCAGCCCATACACCGGGGAGCTGTTTTTT.